This is a list of T cell receptor beta chains from one sample in a study of T cells in localized non-small cell lung cancer. Sequencing was performed with immunoSEQ multiplex PCR; in TCRdb, only in-frame clones are kept and a portion is missing. The sample shows about 82,000 clones, around three quarters of them seen only once. Sample: PBMCs, taken before any cancer treatment. These receptor sequences come from a man aged 35 to 70 with stage II squamous cell lung carcinoma. Both conserved end residues are part of each CDR3. The D gene is left open where the match is weak. Clone size is stated in some rows and not others, as once, few, many or a class when expanded.

j_call | v_call | d_call | clone_size | cdr3_nt | cdr3_aa
TRBJ1-2 | TRBV30 | . | . | TGTGCCTGTACTTCGGGACTGACTATGGGCTACACCTTC | CACTSGLTMGYTF
TRBJ2-5 | TRBV5-4 | TRBD1 | . | TGTGCCAGCAGCTTGGAGGGACAGGGCTTCGTGGAGACCCAGTACTTC | CASSLEGQGFVETQYF
TRBJ2-7 | TRBV7-9 | . | few | TGTGCCAGCAGCTTAAATGTCGTGGGAGAGCAGTACTTC | CASSLNVVGEQYF
TRBJ1-2 | TRBV28 | TRBD1 | . | TGTGCCAGCAGGAGCCCGGGACAGGGCCTTGTCTATGGCTACACCTTC | CASRSPGQGLVYGYTF
TRBJ2-7 | TRBV9 | . | . | TGTGCCAGCAGCGTAGCTGCCGGTACCTACGAGCAGTACTTC | CASSVAAGTYEQYF
TRBJ2-2 | TRBV6-5 | . | . | TGTGCCAGCAGTTACGGGACTTTGAACACCGGGGAGCTGTTTTTT | CASSYGTLNTGELFF
TRBJ2-3 | TRBV6-1 | . | . | TGTGCCAGCAGTGAACTTGCCTTGGACGAGTACACAGATACGCAGTATTTT | CASSELALDEYTDTQYF
TRBJ2-2 | TRBV9 | . | once | TGTGCCAGCAGCGTAGTCGGGTCCCACACCGGGGAGCTGTTTTTT | CASSVVGSHTGELFF
TRBJ1-1 | TRBV11-1 | TRBD1 | . | TGTGCCAGCAGCTCTGGGACAGGCAACACTGAAGCTTTCTTT | CASSSGTGNTEAFF
TRBJ2-1 | TRBV5-4 | TRBD2 | . | TGTGCCAGCAGCGCCGGGACTAGCGGGAGTACCTACAATGAGCAGTTCTTC | CASSAGTSGSTYNEQFF
TRBJ2-7 | TRBV29-1 | TRBD2 | . | TGCAGCGTTGACGCTAGCGGGAGATCAGACGAGCAGTACTTC | CSVDASGRSDEQYF
TRBJ2-1 | TRBV7-8 | TRBD2 | . | TGTGCCAGCAGCTTAGGTCCGGGAGGCGACAATGAGCAGTTCTTC | CASSLGPGGDNEQFF
TRBJ1-1 | TRBV30 | . | few | TGTGCCTGGAGTTTTTGGGGGAACACTGAAGCTTTCTTT | CAWSFWGNTEAFF
TRBJ2-7 | TRBV19 | TRBD2 | . | TGTGCCAGTAGTGTTAGCGGGAACTCCTACGAGCAGTACTTC | CASSVSGNSYEQYF
TRBJ1-3 | TRBV6-5 | . | . | TGTGCCAGCAGGGAATGGGGCTCTGGAAACACCATATATTTT | CASREWGSGNTIYF
TRBJ1-6 | TRBV18 | . | once | TGTGCCAGCTCACAAAGCGACACGCTAAATTCACCCCTCCACTTT | CASSQSDTLNSPLHF
TRBJ1-4 | TRBV15 | . | . | TGTGCCACCAGCAGAGATGTTTTACGGGAAAAACTGTTTTTT | CATSRDVLREKLFF
TRBJ2-5 | TRBV4-2 | TRBD2 | . | TGTGCCAGCAGCCAAGTAGGAGACTGGACTAGCGGCTCGACCCAGTACTTC | CASSQVGDWTSGSTQYF
TRBJ2-7 | TRBV4-2 | . | . | TGTGCCAGCAGCCAAGTGCAGGGACCCTCCTACGAGCAGTACTTC | CASSQVQGPSYEQYF
TRBJ2-5 | TRBV5-8 | TRBD1 | . | TGTGCCAGCAGCGCAGGACAGGGGGTCCAAGAGACCCAGTACTTC | CASSAGQGVQETQYF
TRBJ2-7 | TRBV6-5 | . | . | TGTGCCAGCACCCCGACTATCACCTCCTACGAGCAGTACTTC | CASTPTITSYEQYF
TRBJ1-2 | TRBV7-2 | TRBD1 | . | TGTGCCAGCAGCCTAGCGAGGGGGCAAGGTGGCTACACCTTC | CASSLARGQGGYTF
TRBJ1-5 | TRBV19 | . | . | TGTGCCAGTAGTATAGTCGGGAATCAGCCCCAGCATTTT | CASSIVGNQPQHF
TRBJ1-2 | TRBV7-2 | TRBD1 | . | TGTGCCAGCAGCTTCGGACAGGCCTATGGCTACACCTTC | CASSFGQAYGYTF
TRBJ1-2 | TRBV5-5 | TRBD1 | once | TGTGCCAGCAGCGCCACCGGGACAGACTATGGCTACACCTTC | CASSATGTDYGYTF
TRBJ2-7 | TRBV29-1 | . | . | TGCAGCGTTGTCACAGGGAACAGGTACGAGCAGTACTTC | CSVVTGNRYEQYF
TRBJ2-4 | TRBV9 | . | . | TGTGCCAGCAGCCGCACCCCGACCCGAGCCAAAAACATTCAGTACTTC | CASSRTPTRAKNIQYF
TRBJ2-3 | TRBV11-2 | . | . | TGTGCCAGCAGCCGGTCCCCTCGACCCGCGGGCACAGATACGCAGTATTTT | CASSRSPRPAGTDTQYF
TRBJ1-4 | TRBV30 | . | few | TGTGCCTGGAGTGTATCCGGGTTTGAGGAAAAACTGTTTTTT | CAWSVSGFEEKLFF
TRBJ2-1 | TRBV11-2 | TRBD2 | . | TGTGCCAGCAGCCAAACGGGAGGTCTAGCGGGCAATGAGCAGTTCTTC | CASSQTGGLAGNEQFF